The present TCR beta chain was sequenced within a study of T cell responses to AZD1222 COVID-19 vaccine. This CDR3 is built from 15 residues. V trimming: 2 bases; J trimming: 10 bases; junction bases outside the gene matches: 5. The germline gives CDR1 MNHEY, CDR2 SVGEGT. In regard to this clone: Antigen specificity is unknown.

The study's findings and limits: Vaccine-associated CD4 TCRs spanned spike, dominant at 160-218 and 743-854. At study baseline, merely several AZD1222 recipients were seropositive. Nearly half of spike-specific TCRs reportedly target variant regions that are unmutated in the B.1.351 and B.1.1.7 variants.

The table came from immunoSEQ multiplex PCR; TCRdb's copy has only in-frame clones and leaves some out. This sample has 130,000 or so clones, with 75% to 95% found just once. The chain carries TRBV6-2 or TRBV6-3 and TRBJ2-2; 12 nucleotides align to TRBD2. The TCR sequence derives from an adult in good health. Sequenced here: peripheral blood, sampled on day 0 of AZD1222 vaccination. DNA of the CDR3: TGTGCCAGCAGTTACACAAGACTAGCGGGGGCGGAGCTGTTTTTT. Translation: CASSYTRLAGAELFF.